Presented here are 18 T cell receptor beta chains from one specimen sequenced in a study of early T cells in non-severe SARS-CoV-2 infection. TCRdb re-called the 5' RACE reads with MiXCR, one entry per CDR3 protein. The sample carries roughly 100,000 distinct CDR3 sequences, around 13% recorded once. The specimen was whole blood. The receptors here all came from an adult who was a healthcare worker with PCR-confirmed SARS-CoV-2 infection or an uninfected control (not recorded which).

This clonotype showed up many times. The rearrangement uses TRBV6-1 and TRBJ2-7, with D tentatively TRBD2 (6 bases). Looked up from germline, CDR1 is MNHNS and CDR2 is SASEGT. CDR3 length equals 13 residues. Trimming removed 8 bases at V and 5 bases at J, with 16 bases between. Here the CDR3 DNA reads TGTGCCAGCCGCCGCGCGGGGCAAGACGAGCAGTACTTC. Protein: CASRRAGQDEQYF.

The chain joins TRBV12-3 or TRBV12-4 to TRBJ1-5; the D is unclear. V was cut by 6 bases and J by 3 bases, with 6 bases left in between. The CDR3 is 12 amino acids. CDR3 in DNA: TGTGCCAGCAGCCAGGTCAATCAGCCCCAGCATTTT. This encodes CASSQVNQPQHF.

In this sample, this clonotype turned up a few times. The chain employs TRBV10-2 and TRBJ1-1; TRBD1 matches at 9 bases. Germline CDR1 and CDR2: WSHSY and SAAADI. This CDR3 is built from 13 residues. V was pared by 5 bases and J by 11 bases, with 9 bases of the junction left unmatched. CDR3 protein: CASSWDRVAEAFF. In DNA, the CDR3 is TGCGCCAGCAGTTGGGACAGGGTGGCCGAGGCTTTCTTT.

This clonotype was observed a few times. This chain links TRBV20-1 with TRBJ2-5, with D unclear. V shed 6 bases and J shed 6 bases, with 23 bases lying between them. CDR3 size: 15 residues. Germline assignment: CDR1 DFQATT and CDR2 SNEGSKA (reference sequence). This CDR3 reads CSARRNPDVLKTQYF. The CDR3 DNA reads TGCAGTGCCAGACGGAACCCGGACGTTCTGAAGACCCAGTACTTC.

The rearrangement uses TRBV28 and TRBJ1-4; the D gene is possibly TRBD1 (5 bases). Trimming shortened V by 6 bases and J by 4 bases, and 9 bases separated the two germline ends. The germline gives CDR1 MDHEN, CDR2 SYDVKM. CDR3 size: 13 residues. Here the CDR3 DNA reads TGTGCCAGCAGAGGCAGGGATAATGAAAAACTGTTTTTT. The encoded protein is CASRGRDNEKLFF.

The genes are TRBV28 and TRBJ2-1, with 11 bases identical to TRBD2. V lost 0 bases, J lost 6 bases, and 25 bases stayed unmatched. This CDR3 has 23 residues. The germline CDR1 and CDR2 sequences are MDHEN and SYDVKM. The CDR3 DNA reads TGTGCCAGCAGTTTATGGGGGGGTCGATTCCCCCTCACTAGCGGGAGAAAGGGCAATGAGCAGTTCTTC. Protein product: CASSLWGGRFPLTSGRKGNEQFF.

This clonotype was detected ten times or more. V gene TRBV4-1 combines with J gene TRBJ2-1; D might be TRBD1 (5 bases). The CDR3 is 17 amino acids. Deletions cut 0 bases from V and 6 bases from J, with 18 bases between. Looked up from germline, CDR1 is MGHRA and CDR2 is YSYEKL. The CDR3 region has the DNA TGCGCCAGCAGCCAAGATAAACCAGGGATGATGGGCAATGAGCAGTTCTTC. Translating it yields CASSQDKPGMMGNEQFF.

The V gene is TRBV20-1, the J gene TRBJ2-5, with TRBD2 matching over 10 bases. The CDR3 runs to 13 residues. Germline-derived CDR1 and CDR2 are DFQATT and SNEGSKA (reference sequence). V was clipped by 2 bases and J by 5 bases; unmatched bases: 2. The CDR3 here is CSARLAGVETQYF. CDR3 sequence (DNA): TGCAGTGCTAGACTAGCGGGAGTGGAGACCCAGTACTTC.

The CDR3 reads CASSLYSGDNEQFF. The CDR3 region has the DNA TGTGCCAGCAGCTTATATTCAGGGGACAATGAGCAGTTCTTC. V gene TRBV7-6 combines with J gene TRBJ2-1; tentatively, D is TRBD1 (6 bases). Trimming pared 2 bases from V and 5 bases from J, leaving 10 bases between. Germline CDR1 reads SGHVS; CDR2 reads FNYEAQ. The CDR3 is 14 residues long.

The genes are TRBV4-1 and TRBJ2-1, with 7 bases identical to TRBD2. J lost 12 bases, V lost 4 bases, and 9 bases had no gene match. The CDR3 totals 13 residues. Per the germline V gene, CDR1 is MGHRA and CDR2 is YSYEKL. The CDR3 DNA reads as TGCGCCAGCAGCCCCCTATCTGGGGAGGGGCAGTTCTTC. Translating it yields CASSPLSGEGQFF.

Comments on this clonotype: This may be a read error: a much more frequent sequence differs by one nucleotide. The J gene is TRBJ1-3, the V gene TRBV5-6, with D unclear. CDR3 length: 14 amino acids. CDR1 and CDR2 (germline): SGHDT, YYEEEE. The CDR3 bases are TGTGCCAGCAGCTTCTACACATCTGGAAACACCAAATATTTT. It yields the protein CASSFYTSGNTKYF.

This clonotype was observed a few times. The chain combines TRBV28 with TRBJ2-3; no clear D. CDR1 MDHEN and CDR2 SYDVKM come from the germline V gene. Trimming stripped 6 bases from V and 3 bases from J, with 13 bases between. This CDR3 comprises 14 residues. The CDR3 DNA reads TGTGCCAGCAGGCTGGACGGCAGGACAGATACGCAGTATTTT. This codes for CASRLDGRTDTQYF. Combining the CDR3 with reference TRBV28 and TRBJ2-3 gives the whole variable domain DVKVTQSSRYLVKRTGEKVFLECVQDMDHENMFWYRQDPGLGLRLIYFSYDVKMKEKGDIPEGYSVSREKKERFSLILESASTNQTSMYLCASRLDGRTDTQYFGPGTRLTVL.

In its sample, this clonotype was seen a few times. This rearrangement joins TRBV5-4 to TRBJ2-3, with D possibly called TRBD1 or TRBD2 (6 bases each). There are 15 residues in the CDR3. Per the germline V gene, CDR1 is SGHNT and CDR2 is YYREEE (reference sequence). The germline V and J ends were trimmed by 4 bases and 5 bases, with 17 bases remaining between them. Here the CDR3 reads CASSPTGAFRDTQYF. The CDR3 DNA reads TGTGCCAGCAGCCCGACGGGGGCGTTCAGAGATACGCAGTATTTT.

The rearrangement links TRBV7-9 to TRBJ2-2; possible D gene TRBD2, 5 bases. The CDR3 totals 14 residues. Trimming removed 5 bases at V and 5 bases at J, with 12 bases between. Germline CDR1 and CDR2: SEHNR and FQNEAQ (reference sequence). CDR3 loop: CASSPSPGTGELFF. CDR3 sequence (DNA): TGTGCCAGCAGCCCCTCTCCGGGGACCGGGGAGCTGTTTTTT.

As concerns this clonotype: Possible read error: a much larger clone is one base away. V and J are TRBV18 and TRBJ2-5, with D unclear. The CDR3 is made up of 15 amino acids. From germline, CDR1 is KGHSH and CDR2 LQKENI. The V end lost 4 bases, the J end lost 6 bases, and 18 bases lay between the germline ends. The CDR3, as DNA: TGTGCCAGCTCACTACAGCCCCAATTGGCGCAGACCCAGTACTTC. Residues: CASSLQPQLAQTQYF.

This chain joins TRBV27 and TRBJ1-2, with 11 bases aligning to TRBD1. Germline assignment: CDR1 MNHEY and CDR2 SMNVEV (reference sequence). The junction had 10 bases not matched to a gene; V was cut back by 3 bases and J by 7 bases. The CDR3 is 16 amino acids. The CDR3 coding sequence is TGTGCCAGCAGTTTTTCGCCGGGACAGGGGGTTAGTGGCTACACCTTC. Encoded protein: CASSFSPGQGVSGYTF.

This clonotype turned up a few times. The rearrangement joins TRBV7-2 to TRBJ1-2; D is uncertain. Germline V gene sequence: CDR1 SGHTA, CDR2 FQGNSA. Trimming cost V 5 bases and J 2 bases, with 9 bases left between them. The CDR3 extends over 13 amino acids. The CDR3 spells CASSRGENYGYTF. The CDR3 bases are TGTGCCAGCAGCCGCGGGGAGAACTATGGCTACACCTTC.

The table lists this clonotype with a few counts. CDR3: CASSQVGGGYNEQFF. As DNA, the CDR3 is TGTGCCAGCAGCCAGGTGGGGGGCGGTTACAATGAGCAGTTCTTC. V is TRBV7-2 and J is TRBJ2-1; D possibly uses TRBD1 or TRBD2 (6 bases each). The CDR3 consists of 15 residues. Trimming pared 5 bases from V and 4 bases from J, leaving 15 bases between. Germline values: CDR1 SGHTA, CDR2 FQGNSA.